This T cell receptor beta chain was captured in a study of identical twins. Broader study findings: Where beta out-of-frame sequences were concerned, excess twin sharing was weaker. For zero-insertion analyses, partial confounding could come from invariant MAIT and iNKT cells. Excess low generation probability was seen in twin-shared out-of-frame alpha sequences.

Only a few counts were recorded for this clonotype. Its target is unknown. Germline V lookup: CDR1 MNHNS, CDR2 SASEGT. V was shortened by 3 bases and J by 8 bases, with 17 bases between the two germline ends. The CDR3 loop spans 15 amino acids. TCRdb re-called the 5' RACE reads with MiXCR, one entry per CDR3 protein. The table includes some 460,000 distinct CDR3 sequences, approximately 15% detected once. The same sample was also used in a study of yellow fever vaccine responses in identical twins. From that report: On the reported evidence, twins' vaccine T cell responses seemed partly convergent and partly personalized.

What was sequenced was CD4+ T cells sorted from blood. The chain couples TRBV6-1 to TRBJ2-1, with D possibly matching TRBD2 (6 bases). The sequence came from a woman between 18 and 30 years old in good health. The CDR3 here is CASSDRRGMSDEQFF. DNA of the CDR3: TGTGCCAGCAGTGATCGGCGCGGGATGAGCGATGAGCAGTTCTTC.